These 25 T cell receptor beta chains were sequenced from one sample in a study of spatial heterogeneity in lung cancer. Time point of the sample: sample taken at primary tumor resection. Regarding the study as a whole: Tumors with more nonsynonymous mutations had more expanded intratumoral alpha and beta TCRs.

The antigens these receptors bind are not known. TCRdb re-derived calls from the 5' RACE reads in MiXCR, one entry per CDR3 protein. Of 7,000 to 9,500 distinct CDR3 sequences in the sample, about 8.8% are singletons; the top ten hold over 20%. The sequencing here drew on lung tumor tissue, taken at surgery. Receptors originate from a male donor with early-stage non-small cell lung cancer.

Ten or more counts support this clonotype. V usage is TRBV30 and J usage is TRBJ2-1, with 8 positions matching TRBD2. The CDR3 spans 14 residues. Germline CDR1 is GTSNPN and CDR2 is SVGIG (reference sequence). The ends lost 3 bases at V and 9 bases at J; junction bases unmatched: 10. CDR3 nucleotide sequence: TGTGCCTGGAGGGGTAGCGGGACTTTCGGTGAGCAGTTCTTC. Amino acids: CAWRGSGTFGEQFF.

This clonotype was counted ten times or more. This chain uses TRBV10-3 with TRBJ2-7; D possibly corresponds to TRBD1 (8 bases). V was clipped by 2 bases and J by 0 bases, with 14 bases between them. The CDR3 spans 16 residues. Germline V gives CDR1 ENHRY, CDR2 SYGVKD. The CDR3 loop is CAISEPTGGGSYEQYF. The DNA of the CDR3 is TGTGCCATCAGTGAGCCAACAGGGGGGGGCTCCTACGAGCAGTACTTC.

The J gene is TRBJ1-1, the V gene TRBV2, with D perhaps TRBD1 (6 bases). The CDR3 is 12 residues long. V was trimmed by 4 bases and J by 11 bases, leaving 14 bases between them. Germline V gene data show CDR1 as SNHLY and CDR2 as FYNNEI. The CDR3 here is CASSGEGGGAFF. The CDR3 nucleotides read TGTGCCAGCAGTGGGGAAGGGGGAGGGGCTTTCTTT.

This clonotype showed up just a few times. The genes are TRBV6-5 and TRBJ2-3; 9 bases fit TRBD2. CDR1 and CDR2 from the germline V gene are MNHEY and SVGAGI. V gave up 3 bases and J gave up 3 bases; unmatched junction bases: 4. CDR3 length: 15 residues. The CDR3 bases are TGTGCCAGCAGTTATTTGGCGGGAGGGACAGATACGCAGTATTTT. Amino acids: CASSYLAGGTDTQYF.

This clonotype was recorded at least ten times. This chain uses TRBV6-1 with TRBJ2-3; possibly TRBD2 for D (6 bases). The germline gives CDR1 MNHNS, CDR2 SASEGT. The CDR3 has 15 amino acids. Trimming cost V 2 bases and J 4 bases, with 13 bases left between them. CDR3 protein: CASSESQRASDTQYF. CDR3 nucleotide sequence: TGTGCCAGCAGTGAATCTCAGCGGGCTTCAGATACGCAGTATTTT.

CDR3 DNA sequence: TGTGCCAGCTCACCACCGGTTAGCGGGAGATTCGAGCAGTACTTC. It encodes CASSPPVSGRFEQYF. The chain joins TRBV18 to TRBJ2-7; 9 bases fit TRBD2. The CDR3 loop spans 15 amino acids. Germline V lookup: CDR1 KGHSH, CDR2 LQKENI. V gave up 0 bases and J gave up 6 bases; unmatched junction bases: 6.

The CDR3 DNA follows: TGTGCCAGCAGTAATGGACAGGACGCTAACTATGGCTACACCTTC. Translation: CASSNGQDANYGYTF. The chain recombines TRBV2 with TRBJ1-2, with TRBD1 identical over 7 bases. The CDR3 covers 15 residues. The V segment lost 5 bases and the J segment 0 bases; nucleotides outside the gene matches: 6. Germline CDR1 is SNHLY and CDR2 is FYNNEI.

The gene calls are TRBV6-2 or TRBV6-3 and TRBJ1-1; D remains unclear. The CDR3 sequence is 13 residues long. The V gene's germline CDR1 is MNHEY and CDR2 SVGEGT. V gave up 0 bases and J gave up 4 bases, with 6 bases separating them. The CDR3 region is CASSYSMGTEAFF. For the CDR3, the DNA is TGTGCCAGCAGTTACTCCATGGGCACTGAAGCTTTCTTT.

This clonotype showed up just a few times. The DNA for the CDR3 is TGTGCCAGCAGTTTAGAGGGGACTACCAGCACAGATACGCAGTATTTT. This codes for CASSLEGTTSTDTQYF. The chain uses TRBV12-3 or TRBV12-4 and TRBJ2-3; TRBD2 aligns across 7 bases. This CDR3 has 16 amino acids. V lost 1 base and J lost 0; bases outside the gene matches: 4.

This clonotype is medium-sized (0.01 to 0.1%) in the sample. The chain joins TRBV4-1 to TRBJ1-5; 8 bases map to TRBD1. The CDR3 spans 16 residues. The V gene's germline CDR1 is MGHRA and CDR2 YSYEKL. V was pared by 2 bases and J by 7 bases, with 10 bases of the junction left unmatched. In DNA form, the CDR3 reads TGCGCCAGCAGCCAAAACTATAACGACAGGGGACAGCCCCAGCATTTT. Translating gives CASSQNYNDRGQPQHF.

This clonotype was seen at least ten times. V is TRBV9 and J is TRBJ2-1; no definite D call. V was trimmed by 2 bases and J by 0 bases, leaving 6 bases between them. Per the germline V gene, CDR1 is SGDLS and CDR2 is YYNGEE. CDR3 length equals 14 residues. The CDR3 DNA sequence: TGTGCCAGCAGCGTCTCCGGCTCCTACAATGAGCAGTTCTTC. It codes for CASSVSGSYNEQFF.

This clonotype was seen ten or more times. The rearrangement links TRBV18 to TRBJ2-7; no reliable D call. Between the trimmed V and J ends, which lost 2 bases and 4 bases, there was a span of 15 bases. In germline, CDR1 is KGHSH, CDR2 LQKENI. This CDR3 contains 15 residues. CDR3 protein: CASSPTSGSRYEQYF. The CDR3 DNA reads TGTGCCAGCTCACCAACTTCCGGGTCGAGGTACGAGCAGTACTTC.

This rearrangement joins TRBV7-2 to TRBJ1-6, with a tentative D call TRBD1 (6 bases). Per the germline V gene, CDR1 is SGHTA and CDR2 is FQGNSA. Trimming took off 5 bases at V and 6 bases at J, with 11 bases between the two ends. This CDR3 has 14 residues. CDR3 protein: CASSEGHPNSPLHF. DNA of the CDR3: TGTGCCAGCAGCGAGGGACACCCTAATTCACCCCTCCACTTT.

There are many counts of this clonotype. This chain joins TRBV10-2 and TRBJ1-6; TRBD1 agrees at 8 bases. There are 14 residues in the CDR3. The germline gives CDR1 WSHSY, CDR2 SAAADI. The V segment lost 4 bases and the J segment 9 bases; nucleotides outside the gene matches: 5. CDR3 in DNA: TGCGCCAGCAGTGCCACAGGGGGTGGTTCACCCCTCCACTTT. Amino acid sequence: CASSATGGGSPLHF.

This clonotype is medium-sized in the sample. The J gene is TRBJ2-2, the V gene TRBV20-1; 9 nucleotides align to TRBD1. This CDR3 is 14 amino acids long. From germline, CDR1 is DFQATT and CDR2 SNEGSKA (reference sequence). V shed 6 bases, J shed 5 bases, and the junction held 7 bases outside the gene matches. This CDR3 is CSALGTGKTGELFF. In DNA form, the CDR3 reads TGCAGTGCCCTTGGGACAGGGAAGACCGGGGAGCTGTTTTTT.

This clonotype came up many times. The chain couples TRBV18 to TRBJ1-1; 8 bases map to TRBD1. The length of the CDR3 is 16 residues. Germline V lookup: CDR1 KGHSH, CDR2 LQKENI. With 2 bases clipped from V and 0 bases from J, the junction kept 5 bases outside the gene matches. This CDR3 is CASSPDRGLMNTEAFF. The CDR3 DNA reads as TGTGCCAGCTCACCAGACAGGGGTCTCATGAACACTGAAGCTTTCTTT. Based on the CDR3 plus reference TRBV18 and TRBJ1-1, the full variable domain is NAGVMQNPRHLVRRRGQEARLRCSPMKGHSHVYWYRQLPEEGLKFMVYLQKENIIDESGMPKERFSAEFPKEGPSILRIQQVVRGDSAAYFCASSPDRGLMNTEAFFGQGTRLTVV.

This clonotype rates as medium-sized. CDR3 protein: CASSTRQGDTQYF. The CDR3, as DNA: TGTGCCAGCAGCACCCGTCAGGGAGATACGCAGTATTTT. The chain combines TRBV7-6 with TRBJ2-3, with a tentative D call TRBD1 (5 bases). This CDR3 contains 13 residues. The germline V gene encodes CDR1 SGHVS and CDR2 FNYEAQ. V lost 5 bases to trimming and J lost 5 bases, with 11 bases between them.

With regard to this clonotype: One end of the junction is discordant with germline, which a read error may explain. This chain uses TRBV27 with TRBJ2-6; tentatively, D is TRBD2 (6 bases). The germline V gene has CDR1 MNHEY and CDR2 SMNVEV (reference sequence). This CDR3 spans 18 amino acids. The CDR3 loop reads CASTPRGRLLSGTNVLTF. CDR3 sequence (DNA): TGTGCCAGCACCCCCCGGGGGAGGCTCCTCTCTGGGACCAACGTCCTGACTTTC.

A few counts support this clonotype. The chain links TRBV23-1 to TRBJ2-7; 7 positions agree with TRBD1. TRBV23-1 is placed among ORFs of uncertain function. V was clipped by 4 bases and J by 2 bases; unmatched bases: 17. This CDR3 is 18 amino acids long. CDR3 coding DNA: TGCGCCAGCAGTCGACCGGGACAGCTAAAGTCAAGAGCCTACGAGCAGTACTTC. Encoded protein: CASSRPGQLKSRAYEQYF.

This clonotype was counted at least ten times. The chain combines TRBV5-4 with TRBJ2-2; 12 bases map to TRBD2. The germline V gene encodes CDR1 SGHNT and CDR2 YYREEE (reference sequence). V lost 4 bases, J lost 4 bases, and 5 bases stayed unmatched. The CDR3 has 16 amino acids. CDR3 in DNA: TGTGCCAGCAGCCACGGACTAGCGGGGATCACCGGGGAGCTGTTTTTT. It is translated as CASSHGLAGITGELFF.

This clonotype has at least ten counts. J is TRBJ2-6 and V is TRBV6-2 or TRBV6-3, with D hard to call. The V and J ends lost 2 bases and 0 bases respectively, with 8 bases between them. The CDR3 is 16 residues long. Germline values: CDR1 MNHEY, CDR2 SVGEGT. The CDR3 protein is CASSYETASGANVLTF. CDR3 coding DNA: TGTGCCAGCAGTTACGAGACGGCCTCTGGGGCCAACGTCCTGACTTTC.

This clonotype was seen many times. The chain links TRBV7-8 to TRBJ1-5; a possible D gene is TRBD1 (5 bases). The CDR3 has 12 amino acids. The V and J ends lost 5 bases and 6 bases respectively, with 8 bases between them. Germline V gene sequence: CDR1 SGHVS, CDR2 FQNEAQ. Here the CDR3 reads CASSPTVQPQHF. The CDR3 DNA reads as TGTGCCAGCAGCCCGACAGTTCAGCCCCAGCATTTT.

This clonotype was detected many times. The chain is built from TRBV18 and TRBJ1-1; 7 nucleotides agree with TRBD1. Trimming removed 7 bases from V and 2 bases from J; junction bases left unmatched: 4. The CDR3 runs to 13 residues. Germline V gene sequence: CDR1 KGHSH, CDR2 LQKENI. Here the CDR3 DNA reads TGTGCCAGCTTCCAGGGGGGAAACACTGAAGCTTTCTTT. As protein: CASFQGGNTEAFF.

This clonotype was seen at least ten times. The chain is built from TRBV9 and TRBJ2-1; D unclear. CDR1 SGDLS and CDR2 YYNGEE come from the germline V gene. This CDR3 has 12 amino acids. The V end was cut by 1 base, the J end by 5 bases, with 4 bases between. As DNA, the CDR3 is TGTGCCAGCAGCGTAAGGAACAATGAGCAGTTCTTC. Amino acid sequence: CASSVRNNEQFF.

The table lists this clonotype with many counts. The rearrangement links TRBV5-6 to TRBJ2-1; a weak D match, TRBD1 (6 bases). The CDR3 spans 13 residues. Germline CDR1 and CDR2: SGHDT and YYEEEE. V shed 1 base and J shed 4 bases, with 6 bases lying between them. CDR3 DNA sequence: TGTGCCAGCAGCTTGACAGGGTACAATGAGCAGTTCTTC. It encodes CASSLTGYNEQFF.